This record looks at one TCR beta chain sequence and its context. Its matching antigen is unknown. The data derive from a study of a mutant IDH1 vaccine in newly diagnosed glioma. As for the study in general: Males made up approximately 60% and females around 38% of treated patients, whose mean age was around 40 years. The study's findings and limits: Pseudoprogression seemed unlinked to shifts in top peripheral T cell clonotypes. There were vaccine-induced immune responses in just under 95% of the patients.

The CDR3 has 13 amino acids. Trimming took 4 bases from V and 2 from J, leaving 9 bases between them. Germline V gene lookup returns CDR1 SGHDN and CDR2 FVKESK. Time point indicated: week 35, safety follow-up. Vaccination used 300 ug of mutant IDH1 20-mer peptide per dose, with topical imiquimod. The table came from immunoSEQ multiplex PCR; TCRdb's copy has only in-frame clones and leaves some out. The repertoire holds about 27,000 clones, with more than 75% as singletons. The sample here was PBMCs, taken from a glioma patient whose treatment included an IDH1 peptide vaccine. The chain couples TRBV14 to TRBJ2-7; unclear D gene. This sequence was found in a man aged 45 to 65 with glioma. The CDR3 sequence: CASSRRGAYEQYF. The CDR3 DNA sequence: TGTGCCAGCAGCCGGCGTGGGGCCTACGAGCAGTACTTC. Based on the CDR3 plus reference TRBV14 and TRBJ2-7, the full variable domain is EAGVTQFPSHSVIEKGQTVTLRCDPISGHDNLYWYRRVMGKEIKFLLHFVKESKQDESGMPNNRFLAERTGGTYSTLKVQPAELEDSGVYFCASSRRGAYEQYFGPGTRLTVT.